These T cell receptor beta chains were read from a single sample in a study of T cell repertoires in cytomegalovirus infection. For these TCRs, the target antigens are not known. TCRdb re-called the reads with MiXCR, one entry per CDR3 protein. The sample lists some 500,000 distinct CDR3 sequences, 40% occurring once. The sample here was cultured PBMCs, taken from culture after CMV antigen stimulation. The source of these receptors is a human donor in good health (CMV status not recorded). Some clones in this sample may be carry-over from other donors' samples. Each CDR3 is given with its conserved first and last residue. D genes are given only for firm matches. Only some rows state a clone size, as once, few, many or a class for expanded clones.

D,size,J,V,CDR3,DNA
TRBD2,NA,TRBJ2-7,TRBV12-3/TRBV12-4,CASSPQGLAGREQYF,TGTGCCAGCAGTCCACAGGGACTAGCGGGTCGCGAGCAGTACTTC
TRBD1,NA,TRBJ1-5,TRBV7-2,CASSLGQGVFAAQHF,TGTGCCAGCAGCTTAGGACAGGGGGTCTTCGCGGCCCAGCATTTT
NA,NA,TRBJ2-5,TRBV4-2,CASSQEWRVSHRTQYF,TGTGCCAGCAGCCAAGAATGGCGGGTCAGTCATCGGACCCAGTACTTC
NA,NA,TRBJ2-5,TRBV4-1,CASSQAGKISGETQYF,TGCGCCAGCAGCCAAGCCGGAAAGATCTCGGGGGAGACCCAGTACTTC
NA,many,TRBJ1-6,TRBV7-2,CASTLRAGRRESPLHF,TGTGCCAGCACGTTGAGGGCAGGGAGGCGCGAATCACCCCTCCACTTT
NA,NA,TRBJ2-7,TRBV7-9,CASSSLRTRPKEQYF,TGTGCCAGCAGCTCCCTCCGGACACGTCCGAAGGAGCAGTACTTC
NA,few,TRBJ1-1,TRBV7-6,CASSSLGSHTEAFF,TGTGCCAGCAGCTCCCTAGGGTCCCACACTGAAGCTTTCTTT
TRBD2,NA,TRBJ2-5,TRBV20-1,CSARGFEREGQETQYF,TGCAGTGCTAGAGGTTTCGAGCGGGAGGGACAAGAGACCCAGTACTTC
TRBD2,NA,TRBJ2-1,TRBV14,CASSQGTSGGAWNEQFF,TGTGCCAGCAGCCAAGGGACTAGCGGGGGGGCCTGGAATGAGCAGTTCTTC
NA,NA,TRBJ2-1,TRBV7-2,CASSPGRDNEQFF,TGTGCCAGCAGCCCCGGCCGGGACAATGAGCAGTTCTTC
NA,few,TRBJ1-2,TRBV7-2,CASSSRMSPQYGYTF,TGTGCCAGCAGCTCCCGTATGTCCCCTCAATATGGCTACACCTTC
NA,few,TRBJ1-2,TRBV2,CASEFTGMNYGYTF,TGTGCCAGCGAGTTCACTGGGATGAACTATGGCTACACCTTC
TRBD2,NA,TRBJ2-7,TRBV7-3,CASSLKHGLGLAGVNEQYF,TGTGCCAGCAGCTTAAAGCATGGTCTGGGACTAGCGGGAGTCAACGAGCAGTACTTC
NA,few,TRBJ2-3,TRBV3-1,CASSQVTGTQYF,TGTGCCAGCAGCCAAGTGACCGGTACGCAGTATTTT
NA,NA,TRBJ1-6,TRBV7-6,CASSLVSENSPLHF,TGTGCCAGCAGCTTAGTATCTGAGAATTCACCCCTCCACTTT
TRBD2,NA,TRBJ2-1,TRBV7-2,CASSLSLYSGTSEYNEQFF,TGTGCCAGCAGCTTAAGTTTATATAGCGGGACTAGCGAGTACAATGAGCAGTTCTTC
NA,few,TRBJ2-1,TRBV7-9,CASSPQKRGFYNEQFF,TGTGCCAGCAGCCCCCAGAAGCGCGGATTCTACAATGAGCAGTTCTTC
NA,few,TRBJ1-1,TRBV11-2,CASSLSDNTEAFF,TGTGCCAGCAGCTTATCCGATAACACTGAAGCTTTCTTT
NA,NA,TRBJ2-1,TRBV27,CASSLSWSSHNEQFF,TGTGCCAGCAGTTTATCTTGGAGTTCGCACAATGAGCAGTTCTTC
TRBD2,NA,TRBJ2-3,TRBV7-8,CASSGGLAGTDTQYF,TGTGCCAGCAGCGGAGGACTAGCGGGCACAGATACGCAGTATTTT
TRBD2,once,TRBJ2-1,TRBV29-1,CSVEGLAGGLNEQFF,TGCAGCGTTGAGGGACTAGCGGGGGGTCTCAATGAGCAGTTCTTC
NA,NA,TRBJ2-2,TRBV7-6,CASSLKGAQRPGELFF,TGTGCCAGCAGCTTAAAAGGGGCGCAAAGGCCCGGGGAGCTGTTTTTT
TRBD1,NA,TRBJ2-4,TRBV27,CASSSPRTGFIQYF,TGTGCCAGCAGTTCGCCCAGGACAGGGTTCATTCAGTACTTC
TRBD2,NA,TRBJ2-3,TRBV7-2,CASRTSGVPDTQYF,TGTGCCAGCCGGACTAGCGGGGTACCTGATACGCAGTATTTT
NA,few,TRBJ2-1,TRBV4-1,CASSHWQGILGEQFF,TGCGCCAGCAGCCATTGGCAGGGAATATTGGGTGAGCAGTTCTTC
NA,few,TRBJ2-5,TRBV6-2/TRBV6-3,CASRAGVTQYF,TGTGCCAGCAGGGCCGGCGTGACCCAGTACTTC
NA,NA,TRBJ1-6,TRBV11-1,CASSLQSRSPLHF,TGTGCCAGCAGCCTACAGTCGAGGTCACCCCTCCACTTT
TRBD2,NA,TRBJ2-1,TRBV6-1,CASSHELAGVLDEQFF,TGTGCCAGCAGTCATGAACTAGCGGGAGTTCTGGATGAGCAGTTCTTC
NA,NA,TRBJ1-5,TRBV20-1,CSAPGGLERNQPQHF,TGCAGTGCCCCGGGGGGGCTCGAGAGAAATCAGCCCCAGCATTTT
TRBD1,NA,TRBJ2-3,TRBV7-2,CASSSGTGGYTQYF,TGTGCCAGCAGCTCCGGGACAGGTGGGTATACGCAGTATTTT
NA,NA,TRBJ1-3,TRBV7-9,CASSLFGIRSNTIYF,TGTGCCAGCAGCTTATTTGGGATTCGGTCGAACACCATATATTTT
NA,few,TRBJ2-7,TRBV19,CASSPQGYPYEQYF,TGTGCCAGTAGTCCACAGGGATACCCCTACGAGCAGTACTTC
TRBD2,NA,TRBJ2-2,TRBV7-8,CASSLARGLAGGPGTGELFF,TGTGCCAGCAGCTTAGCGCGGGGACTAGCGGGAGGGCCGGGCACCGGGGAGCTGTTTTTT
NA,many,TRBJ2-7,TRBV7-9,CASSPRTVYEQYF,TGTGCCAGCAGCCCCCGGACAGTCTACGAGCAGTACTTC
TRBD2,NA,TRBJ2-3,TRBV7-2,CASSSAASGVTDTQYF,TGTGCCAGCAGCTCCGCGGCTAGCGGGGTGACTGATACGCAGTATTTT
NA,NA,TRBJ1-5,TRBV7-2,CASSLFLYRQPQHF,TGTGCCAGCAGCTTATTTCTCTACAGGCAGCCCCAGCATTTT
NA,NA,TRBJ1-4,TRBV9,CASRRDLTNEKLFF,TGTGCCAGCAGGAGGGACTTAACTAATGAAAAACTGTTTTTT
NA,few,TRBJ2-3,TRBV7-9,CASSFREGGGSDTQYF,TGTGCCAGCAGCTTCCGTGAGGGAGGGGGTTCAGATACGCAGTATTTT
TRBD1,NA,TRBJ2-4,TRBV2,CASDYRRQGLAKNIQYF,TGTGCCAGCGACTACCGGAGACAGGGGTTAGCCAAAAACATTCAGTACTTC
NA,NA,TRBJ2-7,TRBV20-1,CSARAPVAGSYEQYF,TGCAGTGCTAGGGCCCCGGTGGCGGGTTCCTACGAGCAGTACTTC
TRBD1,NA,TRBJ1-4,TRBV2,CASRHRGTNEKLFF,TGTGCCAGCAGGCACAGGGGAACTAATGAAAAACTGTTTTTT
NA,few,TRBJ2-6,TRBV10-3,CAISEGANVLTF,TGTGCCATCAGTGAGGGGGCCAACGTCCTGACTTTC
NA,few,TRBJ2-3,TRBV11-3,CASSSIGPDTQYF,TGTGCCAGCAGCTCGATAGGACCAGATACGCAGTATTTT
NA,few,TRBJ1-1,TRBV6-1,CASKDSWTEAFF,TGTGCCAGCAAGGACAGTTGGACTGAAGCTTTCTTT
NA,NA,TRBJ2-7,TRBV27,CASSPTGTDPYEQYF,TGTGCCAGCAGTCCGACCGGGACCGATCCCTACGAGCAGTACTTC
NA,NA,TRBJ1-5,TRBV7-2,CASSPRGLQPQHF,TGTGCCAGCAGCCCCAGAGGGTTACAGCCCCAGCATTTT
NA,NA,TRBJ2-7,TRBV2,CASSDWGGNNEQYF,TGTGCCAGCAGTGACTGGGGAGGTAACAACGAGCAGTACTTC
NA,NA,TRBJ1-4,TRBV12-3/TRBV12-4,CASSLREFNEKLFF,TGTGCCAGCAGTTTGAGAGAGTTTAATGAAAAACTGTTTTTT